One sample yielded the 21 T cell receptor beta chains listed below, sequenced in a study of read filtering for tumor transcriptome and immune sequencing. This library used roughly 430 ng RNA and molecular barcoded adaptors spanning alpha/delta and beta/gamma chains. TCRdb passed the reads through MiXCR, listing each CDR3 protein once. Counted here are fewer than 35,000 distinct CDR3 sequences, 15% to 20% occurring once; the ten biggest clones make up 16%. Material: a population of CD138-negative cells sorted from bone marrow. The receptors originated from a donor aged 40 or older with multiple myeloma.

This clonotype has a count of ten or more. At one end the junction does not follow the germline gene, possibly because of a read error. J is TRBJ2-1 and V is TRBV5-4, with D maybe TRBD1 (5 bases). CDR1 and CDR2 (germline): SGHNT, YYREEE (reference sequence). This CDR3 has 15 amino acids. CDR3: CAGSFGATDYNEQFF. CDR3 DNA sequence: TGTGCCGGCAGCTTTGGGGCTACCGATTACAATGAGCAGTTCTTC.

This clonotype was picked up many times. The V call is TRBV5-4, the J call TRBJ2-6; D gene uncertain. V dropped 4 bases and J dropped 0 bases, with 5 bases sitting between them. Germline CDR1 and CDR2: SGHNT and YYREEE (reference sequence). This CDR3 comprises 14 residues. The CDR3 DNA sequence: TGTGCCAGCAGCCGCCTCTCTGGGGCCAACGTCCTGACTTTC. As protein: CASSRLSGANVLTF.

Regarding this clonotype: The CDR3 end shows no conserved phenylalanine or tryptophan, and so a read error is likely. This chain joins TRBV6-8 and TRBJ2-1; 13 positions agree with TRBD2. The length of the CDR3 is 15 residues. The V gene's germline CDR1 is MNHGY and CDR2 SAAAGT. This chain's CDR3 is CAGSKLAGGPNEQFV. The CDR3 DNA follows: TGTGCCGGCAGTAAACTAGCGGGAGGGCCTAATGAGCAGTTCGTC.

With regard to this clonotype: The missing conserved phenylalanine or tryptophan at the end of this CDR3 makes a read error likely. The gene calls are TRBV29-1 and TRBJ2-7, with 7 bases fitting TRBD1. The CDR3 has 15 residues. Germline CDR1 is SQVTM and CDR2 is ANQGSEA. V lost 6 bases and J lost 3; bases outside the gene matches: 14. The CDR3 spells CSVVSATGVRYEQYL. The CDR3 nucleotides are TGCAGCGTCGTCTCAGCAACAGGGGTTCGCTACGAGCAGTACCTC.

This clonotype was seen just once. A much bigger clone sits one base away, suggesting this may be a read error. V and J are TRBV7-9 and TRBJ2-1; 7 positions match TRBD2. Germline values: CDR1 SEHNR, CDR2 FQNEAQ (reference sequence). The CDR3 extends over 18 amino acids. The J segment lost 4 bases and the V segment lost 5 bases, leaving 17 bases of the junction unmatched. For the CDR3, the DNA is TGTGCCAGCAGCCGAGCTAGCGGAGCCGAACATATATACAATGAGCAGTTCTTC. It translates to CASSRASGAEHIYNEQFF.

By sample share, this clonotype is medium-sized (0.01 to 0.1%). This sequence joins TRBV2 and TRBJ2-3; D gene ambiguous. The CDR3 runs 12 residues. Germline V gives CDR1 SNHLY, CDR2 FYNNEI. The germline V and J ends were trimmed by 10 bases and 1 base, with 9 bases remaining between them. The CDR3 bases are TGTGCCACCCCACGGGGCACAGATACGCAGTATTTT. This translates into CATPRGTDTQYF.

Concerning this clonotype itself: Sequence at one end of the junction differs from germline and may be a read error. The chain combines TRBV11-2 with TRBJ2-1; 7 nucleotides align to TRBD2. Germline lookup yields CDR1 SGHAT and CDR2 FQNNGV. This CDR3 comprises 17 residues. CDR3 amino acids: CASSLTPGTNGDNEQFF. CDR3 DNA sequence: TGCGCCAGCAGCTTAACACCCGGGACTAACGGTGACAATGAGCAGTTCTTC.

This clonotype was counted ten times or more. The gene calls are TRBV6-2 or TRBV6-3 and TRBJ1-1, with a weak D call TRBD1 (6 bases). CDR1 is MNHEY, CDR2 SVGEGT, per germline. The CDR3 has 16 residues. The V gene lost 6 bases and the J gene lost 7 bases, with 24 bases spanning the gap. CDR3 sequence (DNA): TGTGCCAGCAGCCAAGCAGCCCGTCGAGGGGGGATTGAAGCTTTCTTT. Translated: CASSQAARRGGIEAFF.

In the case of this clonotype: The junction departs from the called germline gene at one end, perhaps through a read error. The CDR3 loop is CAGSEWGTVNTPLHF. The CDR3 DNA is TGCGCCGGCAGTGAGTGGGGGACAGTTAATACACCCCTCCACTTT. This chain uses TRBV10-2 with TRBJ1-6; TRBD1 aligns across 7 bases. Germline CDR1 and CDR2: WSHSY and SAAADI. There are 15 residues in the CDR3.

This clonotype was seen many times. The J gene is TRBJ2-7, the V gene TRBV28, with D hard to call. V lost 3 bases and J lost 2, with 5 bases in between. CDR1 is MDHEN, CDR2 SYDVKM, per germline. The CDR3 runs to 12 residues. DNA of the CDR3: TGTGCCAGCAGTTTTCTCGCCTACGAGCAGTACTTC. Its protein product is CASSFLAYEQYF. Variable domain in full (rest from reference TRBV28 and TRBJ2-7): DVKVTQSSRYLVKRTGEKVFLECVQDMDHENMFWYRQDPGLGLRLIYFSYDVKMKEKGDIPEGYSVSREKKERFSLILESASTNQTSMYLCASSFLAYEQYFGPGTRLTVT.

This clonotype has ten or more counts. Here the CDR3 reads CAQNRLTEAFF. CDR3 coding DNA: TGTGCGCAGAACCGGTTGACTGAAGCTTTCTTT. The chain joins TRBV30 to TRBJ1-1; D unresolved. This CDR3 is 11 amino acids long. Germline values: CDR1 GTSNPN, CDR2 SVGIG (reference sequence).

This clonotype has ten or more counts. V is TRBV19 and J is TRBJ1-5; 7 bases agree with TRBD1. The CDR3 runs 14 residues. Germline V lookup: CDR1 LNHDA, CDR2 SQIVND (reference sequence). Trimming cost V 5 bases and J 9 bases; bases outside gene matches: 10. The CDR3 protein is CASSLRQGGGPQHF. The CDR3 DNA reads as TGTGCCAGTAGTCTCAGACAGGGAGGAGGGCCCCAGCATTTT.

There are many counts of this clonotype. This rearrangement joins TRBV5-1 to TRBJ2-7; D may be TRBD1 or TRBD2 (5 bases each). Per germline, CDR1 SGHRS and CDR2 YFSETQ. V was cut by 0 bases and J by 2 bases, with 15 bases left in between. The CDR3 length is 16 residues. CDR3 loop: CASSLAGAVTTYEQYF. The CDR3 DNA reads TGCGCCAGCAGCTTGGCCGGGGCAGTAACTACCTACGAGCAGTACTTC.

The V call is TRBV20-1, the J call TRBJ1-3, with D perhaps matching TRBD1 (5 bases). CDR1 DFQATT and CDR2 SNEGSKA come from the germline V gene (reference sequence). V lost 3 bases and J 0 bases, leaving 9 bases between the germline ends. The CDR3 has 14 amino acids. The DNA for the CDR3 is TGCAGTGCTAGGGCAGACAGCTCTGGAAACACCATATATTTT. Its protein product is CSARADSSGNTIYF.

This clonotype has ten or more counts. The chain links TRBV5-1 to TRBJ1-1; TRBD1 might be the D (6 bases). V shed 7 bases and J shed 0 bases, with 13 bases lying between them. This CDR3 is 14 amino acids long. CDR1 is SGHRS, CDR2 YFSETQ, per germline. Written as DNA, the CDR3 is TGCGCCAGCTCCTTGGACAGTATGAACACTGAAGCTTTCTTT. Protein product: CASSLDSMNTEAFF.

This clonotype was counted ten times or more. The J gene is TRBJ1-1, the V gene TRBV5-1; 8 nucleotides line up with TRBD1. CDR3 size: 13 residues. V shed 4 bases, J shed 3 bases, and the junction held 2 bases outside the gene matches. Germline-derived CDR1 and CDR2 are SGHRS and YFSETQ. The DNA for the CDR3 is TGCGCCAGCAGCGGGACAGGCGACACTGAAGCTTTCTTT. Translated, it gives CASSGTGDTEAFF.

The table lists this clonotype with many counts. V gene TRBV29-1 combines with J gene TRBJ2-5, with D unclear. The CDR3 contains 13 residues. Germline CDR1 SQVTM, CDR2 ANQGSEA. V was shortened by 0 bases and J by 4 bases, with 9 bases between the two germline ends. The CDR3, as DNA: TGCAGCGTTGAAGATACCCTCTCAGAGACCCAGTACTTC. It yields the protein CSVEDTLSETQYF. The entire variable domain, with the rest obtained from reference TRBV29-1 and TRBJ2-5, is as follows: SAVISQKPSRDICQRGTSLTIQCQVDSQVTMMFWYRQQPGQSLTLIATANQGSEATYESGFVIDKFPISRPNLTFSTLTVSNMSPEDSSIYLCSVEDTLSETQYFGPGTRLLVL.

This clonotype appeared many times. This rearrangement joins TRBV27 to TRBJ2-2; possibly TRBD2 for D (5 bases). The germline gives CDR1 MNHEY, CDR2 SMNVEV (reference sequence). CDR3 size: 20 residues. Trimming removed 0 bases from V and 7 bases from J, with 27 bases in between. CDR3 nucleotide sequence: TGTGCCAGCAGTTTATCGGCAACAGCCCTTTACGGGAAAGGAGTCGGGGAGCTGTTTTTT. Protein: CASSLSATALYGKGVGELFF.

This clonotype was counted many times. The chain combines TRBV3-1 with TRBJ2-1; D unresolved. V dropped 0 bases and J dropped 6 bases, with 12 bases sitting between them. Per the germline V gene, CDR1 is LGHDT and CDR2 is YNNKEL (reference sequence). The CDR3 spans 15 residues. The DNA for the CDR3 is TGTGCCAGCAGCCAAGAGGGGTGGGGTGTCAATGAGCAGTTCTTC. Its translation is CASSQEGWGVNEQFF.

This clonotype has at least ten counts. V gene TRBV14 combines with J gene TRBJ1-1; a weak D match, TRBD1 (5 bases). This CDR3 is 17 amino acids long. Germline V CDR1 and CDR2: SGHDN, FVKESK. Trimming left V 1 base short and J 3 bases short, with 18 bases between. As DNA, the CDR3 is TGTGCCAGCAGCCAAGTAGGTGGTCAGAGGGGAGACACTGAAGCTTTCTTT. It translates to CASSQVGGQRGDTEAFF.

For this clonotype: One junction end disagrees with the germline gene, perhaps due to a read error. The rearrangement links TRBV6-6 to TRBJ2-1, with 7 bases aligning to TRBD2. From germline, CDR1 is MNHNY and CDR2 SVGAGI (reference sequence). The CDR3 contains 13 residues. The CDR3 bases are TGCGCCAGCACCCTAGCGGAACACAATGAGCAGTTCTTC. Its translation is CASTLAEHNEQFF.